The rows below give T cell receptor beta chains drawn from one sample of a study of blood T cell repertoires in COVID-19. Only in-frame clones appear in the TCRdb table, and some are missing; sequencing was by immunoSEQ multiplex PCR. This sample has around 250,000 clones, with 75% to 90% found just once. The sequenced material came from PBMCs or T cells enriched from blood (not recorded which). The source of these receptors is a woman between 50 and 59 years old who had recovered from COVID-19. The CDR3 runs from the conserved cysteine through the conserved F or W. The order of the fields is J gene, D gene, clone size, V gene, CDR3 DNA, CDR3 protein. A D gene is named only where the DNA matches it firmly. Size is stated for part of the rows, as once, few or many counts, or as a class when the clone is expanded.

j_gene: TRBJ2-5; d_gene: -; abundance: -; v_gene: TRBV28; CDR3nt: TGTGCCAGCAGTTTATCAATCACAGGGTGGTTCAGCGGGGTGTACCAAGAGACCCAGTACTTC; CDR3aa: CASSLSITGWFSGVYQETQYF
j_gene: TRBJ2-7; d_gene: -; abundance: once; v_gene: TRBV12-3/TRBV12-4; CDR3nt: TGTGCCAGCAGTTTGGGCAGCTACTACGAGCAGTACTTC; CDR3aa: CASSLGSYYEQYF
j_gene: TRBJ2-1; d_gene: TRBD2; abundance: -; v_gene: TRBV24-1; CDR3nt: TGTGCCACCAGTGATCAGGGACTAGCGGGACGCGATGAGCAGTTCTTC; CDR3aa: CATSDQGLAGRDEQFF
j_gene: TRBJ2-3; d_gene: TRBD2; abundance: -; v_gene: TRBV2; CDR3nt: TGTGCCAGCAGTAGGACTAGCGTTACAGATACGCAGTATTTT; CDR3aa: CASSRTSVTDTQYF
j_gene: TRBJ2-3; d_gene: -; abundance: -; v_gene: TRBV20-1; CDR3nt: TGCAGTGGAGACTATGGAGATACGCAGTATTTT; CDR3aa: CSGDYGDTQYF
j_gene: TRBJ1-2; d_gene: TRBD1; abundance: -; v_gene: TRBV19; CDR3nt: TGTGCCAGTAGTAGGGGCAGGGGGGTAGCTAACTATGGCTACACCTTC; CDR3aa: CASSRGRGVANYGYTF
j_gene: TRBJ2-3; d_gene: -; abundance: -; v_gene: TRBV5-1; CDR3nt: TGCGCCAGCAGCCAGGGTATCCCGAGCACAGATACGCAGTATTTT; CDR3aa: CASSQGIPSTDTQYF
j_gene: TRBJ1-2; d_gene: -; abundance: -; v_gene: TRBV7-8; CDR3nt: TGTGCCAGCAGCCGAACTATAAACGGCTACACCTTC; CDR3aa: CASSRTINGYTF
j_gene: TRBJ2-3; d_gene: TRBD2; abundance: many; v_gene: TRBV7-9; CDR3nt: TGTGCCAGCAGCTTAGATTGGGCTAGCGGGAAAGATACGCAGTATTTT; CDR3aa: CASSLDWASGKDTQYF
j_gene: TRBJ1-2; d_gene: -; abundance: -; v_gene: TRBV25-1; CDR3nt: TGTGCCAGCAGTTTAAACTATGGCTACACCTTC; CDR3aa: CASSLNYGYTF
j_gene: TRBJ1-1; d_gene: -; abundance: -; v_gene: TRBV29-1; CDR3nt: TGCAGCGTTTCCCGGAACACTGAAGCTTTCTTT; CDR3aa: CSVSRNTEAFF
j_gene: TRBJ2-6; d_gene: -; abundance: -; v_gene: TRBV2; CDR3nt: TGTGCCAGCAGTGAATCAGGTGGGGCCAACGTCCTGACTTTC; CDR3aa: CASSESGGANVLTF
j_gene: TRBJ2-3; d_gene: -; abundance: -; v_gene: TRBV5-4; CDR3nt: TGTGCCAGCAGGCTCACGGGGGATAGCACAGATACGCAGTATTTT; CDR3aa: CASRLTGDSTDTQYF
j_gene: TRBJ1-4; d_gene: -; abundance: once; v_gene: TRBV7-9; CDR3nt: TGTGCCAGCAGCTTAGTTTGGGCGGGGGAAAAACTGTTTTTT; CDR3aa: CASSLVWAGEKLFF
j_gene: TRBJ2-3; d_gene: TRBD1; abundance: -; v_gene: TRBV29-1; CDR3nt: TGCAGCGTTACAGGGGAAAGTACAGATACGCAGTATTTT; CDR3aa: CSVTGESTDTQYF
j_gene: TRBJ2-2; d_gene: TRBD1; abundance: -; v_gene: TRBV27; CDR3nt: TGTGCCAGCAGTTTAAGACAGGGGAAGACCGGGGAGCTGTTTTTT; CDR3aa: CASSLRQGKTGELFF
j_gene: TRBJ2-2; d_gene: -; abundance: -; v_gene: TRBV28; CDR3nt: TGTGCCAGCGGCAAAACCCGGGAGCTGTTTTTT; CDR3aa: CASGKTRELFF
j_gene: TRBJ2-6; d_gene: TRBD1; abundance: -; v_gene: TRBV5-1; CDR3nt: TGCGCCAGCAGCTTGGGTCGGACAGGGGGACCTGGGGCCAACGTCCTGACTTTC; CDR3aa: CASSLGRTGGPGANVLTF
j_gene: TRBJ1-5; d_gene: TRBD1; abundance: -; v_gene: TRBV6-5; CDR3nt: TGTGCCAGCAGATCGGGACAGGGGGGGCGGTGGCCCCAGCATTTT; CDR3aa: CASRSGQGGRWPQHF
j_gene: TRBJ2-1; d_gene: TRBD2; abundance: -; v_gene: TRBV10-3; CDR3nt: TGTGCCATCAGTGAACTAGCGGGAGCGGATGAGCAGTTCTTC; CDR3aa: CAISELAGADEQFF
j_gene: TRBJ2-1; d_gene: -; abundance: -; v_gene: TRBV4-2; CDR3nt: TGTGCCAGCAGCCCCCGACAGACGTTCTACAATGAGCAGTTCTTC; CDR3aa: CASSPRQTFYNEQFF
j_gene: TRBJ1-3; d_gene: -; abundance: -; v_gene: TRBV19; CDR3nt: TGTGCCAGCACTATCCGGGGTTCGTCTGGAAACACCATATATTTT; CDR3aa: CASTIRGSSGNTIYF
j_gene: TRBJ2-3; d_gene: TRBD2; abundance: -; v_gene: TRBV5-4; CDR3nt: TGTGCCAGCACCCCCCGGGGGGGCTACACAGATACGCAGTATTTT; CDR3aa: CASTPRGGYTDTQYF
j_gene: TRBJ2-1; d_gene: TRBD1; abundance: -; v_gene: TRBV18; CDR3nt: TGTGCCAGCTGGGACAGTGGGCATGAGCAGTTCTTC; CDR3aa: CASWDSGHEQFF
j_gene: TRBJ1-5; d_gene: -; abundance: -; v_gene: TRBV27; CDR3nt: TGTGCCAGCAGTTTACGGTGGGGTGGAGGTCAGCCCCAGCATTTT; CDR3aa: CASSLRWGGGQPQHF
j_gene: TRBJ2-1; d_gene: -; abundance: -; v_gene: TRBV5-1; CDR3nt: TGCGCCAGCAGCTTGACAGGGAACTCCTACAATGAGCAGTTCTTC; CDR3aa: CASSLTGNSYNEQFF
j_gene: TRBJ1-2; d_gene: -; abundance: few; v_gene: TRBV28; CDR3nt: TGTGCCAGCAGTTTACCTGCCAGGGGTGTGGGCTACACCTTC; CDR3aa: CASSLPARGVGYTF
j_gene: TRBJ2-3; d_gene: -; abundance: few; v_gene: TRBV23-1; CDR3nt: TGCGCCAGCAGCCCTATGATAGATACGCAGTATTTT; CDR3aa: CASSPMIDTQYF
j_gene: TRBJ1-6; d_gene: -; abundance: -; v_gene: TRBV25-1; CDR3nt: TGTGCCAGCAGTGAACCGGGGAATTCACCCCTCCACTTT; CDR3aa: CASSEPGNSPLHF